This T cell receptor (beta chain) was captured in a study of T cells in narcolepsy (dated by TCRdb to 2016 to 2019). Looking at the study overall: Patients with narcolepsy type 1 or type 2 (NT1, NT2) were enrolled in the study together with healthy control donors. The study used TCR Vbeta sequencing to track clonotypes in blood and CSF while looking for autoreactive T cells in narcolepsy patients that target self-antigens of hypocretin neurons (hypocretin, TRIB2).

For TCR Vbeta sequencing, memory CD4+ T cells were sorted ex vivo from the peripheral blood of both healthy controls and narcolepsy patients. Deletion took 7 bases off V and 5 bases off J, with a span of 8 bases between the germline ends. From the cysteine through the phenylalanine, the CDR3 covers 10 amino acids. The entry retains the CDR3 DNA only, 30 bases that are in frame from base 1. The germline V gene provides CDR1 SQVTM and CDR2 ANQGSEA. The method behind the library was the immunoSEQ multiplex PCR assay. TCRdb provides this immuneACCESS table in a form limited to in-frame rearrangements. Some clones are lacking; in checked studies, under half of them reflect an unresolved V gene, and why the rest are absent is not known. The sample profile shows around 30,000 clones; about four fifths of them were found once. Of the sample, roughly 2% falls within the top ten clones. On the study overall, not on this receptor specifically: No sequences matching autoreactive T cell clones were contained in some blood memory CD4+ repertoires from patients and controls. In plots comparing CSF and blood CD4+ T cell clonotypes from the same patient, HCRT-specific and TRIB2-specific autoreactive clonotypes were highlighted. Autoreactive clonotypes were reported to be detected serially in the blood of the same patients and of different patients, but not in the blood of healthy controls. Numbers of sequenced blood memory CD4+ clonotypes were comparable, averaging around 40,000 in patients and around 30,000 in controls.

This clone is deemed medium-sized (0.01 to 0.1%). Its cognate antigen has yet to be identified. The record has no base qualities; no much larger clone is one base away. The chain is assembled from TRBV29-1 and TRBJ1-1; the D region possibly corresponds to TRBD1 (5 bases align). The TCR originated in a human donor in good health. Specimen: memory (CD45RA-) CD4+ T cells from blood. The sample's cell subset or site, from its label and the paper: memory T cells sorted ex vivo from peripheral blood. The nucleotide sequence reads TGCAGCGCCCGACAGACTGAAGCTTTCTTT. Its translation reads: CSARQTEAFF.